These T cell receptor beta chains were read from a single sample in a study of CD8+ T cells in alopecia areata. Libraries were prepared by immunoSEQ multiplex PCR; TCRdb keeps only in-frame clonotypes and omits some of them. Of 100,000 to 150,000 clones in the sample, about 57% were seen once. The starting material was CD4+ T cells sorted from blood, obtained at week 0. The receptors derive from a human donor with alopecia areata. CDR3s include the opening cysteine and the closing phenylalanine or tryptophan. A D gene is named only where the DNA matches it firmly. Size is omitted from some rows. Given values are once, few, many or a class for expanded clones.

V: TRBV5-5
D: TRBD2
J: TRBJ2-7
size: NA
CDR3: CASSPRGTTYEQYF
DNA: TGTGCCAGCAGCCCTCGGGGGACTACCTACGAGCAGTACTTC

V: TRBV6-6
D: TRBD1
J: TRBJ1-4
size: NA
CDR3: CASSPANRGPLGKLFF
DNA: TGTGCCAGCAGTCCCGCCAACAGGGGCCCCCTTGGGAAACTGTTTTTT

V: TRBV5-4
D: NA
J: TRBJ2-2
size: NA
CDR3: CASSRGAGELFF
DNA: TGTGCCAGCAGTCGAGGGGCCGGGGAGCTGTTTTTT

V: TRBV2
D: NA
J: TRBJ1-5
size: NA
CDR3: CASSEGGDQPQHF
DNA: TGTGCCAGCAGTGAGGGCGGCGATCAGCCCCAGCATTTT

V: TRBV4-1
D: TRBD2
J: TRBJ2-3
size: NA
CDR3: CASSQVLAGSTDTQYF
DNA: TGCGCCAGCAGCCAAGTCCTAGCGGGCAGCACAGATACGCAGTATTTT

V: TRBV2
D: NA
J: TRBJ1-4
size: NA
CDR3: CASSGGTGFGEELFF
DNA: TGTGCCAGCAGTGGAGGGACCGGCTTTGGGGAAGAACTGTTTTTT

V: TRBV7-9
D: TRBD1
J: TRBJ1-2
size: NA
CDR3: CASSLVAQGDYGYTF
DNA: TGTGCCAGCAGCTTAGTGGCGCAGGGGGACTATGGCTACACCTTC

V: TRBV7-9
D: NA
J: TRBJ1-2
size: NA
CDR3: CASGTNYGYTF
DNA: TGTGCCAGCGGGACCAACTATGGCTACACCTTC

V: TRBV30
D: NA
J: TRBJ1-2
size: few
CDR3: CAWSVPGAAYNYGYTF
DNA: TGTGCCTGGAGTGTACCTGGGGCAGCCTATAACTATGGCTACACCTTC

V: TRBV7-2
D: NA
J: TRBJ1-1
size: few
CDR3: CASRPTIVNTEAFF
DNA: TGTGCCAGCAGGCCCACAATAGTGAACACTGAAGCTTTCTTT

V: TRBV7-3
D: NA
J: TRBJ1-1
size: few
CDR3: CASSLTGGRTEAFF
DNA: TGTGCCAGCAGCTTAACGGGAGGACGCACTGAAGCTTTCTTT

V: TRBV28
D: NA
J: TRBJ2-3
size: few
CDR3: CASSVPPSGDTQYF
DNA: TGTGCCAGCAGTGTGCCGCCCTCCGGGGATACGCAGTATTTT

V: TRBV6-1
D: NA
J: TRBJ1-2
size: NA
CDR3: CASSMGPRYNYGYTF
DNA: TGTGCCAGCAGTATGGGACCCCGATATAACTATGGCTACACCTTC

V: TRBV4-3
D: NA
J: TRBJ2-1
size: few
CDR3: CASSQSRTWPNEQFF
DNA: TGCGCCAGCAGCCAATCTAGGACCTGGCCTAATGAGCAGTTCTTC

V: TRBV9
D: NA
J: TRBJ2-2
size: NA
CDR3: CASSVEAGNTGELFF
DNA: TGTGCCAGCAGCGTAGAAGCAGGGAACACCGGGGAGCTGTTTTTT

V: TRBV27
D: NA
J: TRBJ2-2
size: NA
CDR3: CASSLMLGAGAGELFF
DNA: TGTGCCAGCAGTTTGATGTTGGGGGCAGGGGCCGGGGAGCTGTTTTTT

V: TRBV6-5
D: NA
J: TRBJ2-1
size: NA
CDR3: CASSYSRLGEQFF
DNA: TGTGCCAGCAGTTACTCGCGGTTAGGAGAGCAGTTCTTC

V: TRBV29-1
D: NA
J: TRBJ1-3
size: NA
CDR3: CSVEDATQGAGNTIYF
DNA: TGCAGCGTTGAAGATGCCACCCAGGGCGCTGGAAACACCATATATTTT

V: TRBV19
D: NA
J: TRBJ2-1
size: once
CDR3: CASSIAEEPGNEQFF
DNA: TGTGCCAGTAGTATAGCGGAGGAACCGGGGAATGAGCAGTTCTTC

V: TRBV7-2
D: NA
J: TRBJ2-7
size: NA
CDR3: CASSFNTYEQYF
DNA: TGTGCCAGCAGTTTTAACACCTACGAGCAGTACTTC

V: TRBV5-6
D: NA
J: TRBJ2-1
size: NA
CDR3: CASSFTRSEQFF
DNA: TGTGCCAGCAGCTTTACGAGGAGTGAGCAGTTCTTC

V: TRBV7-2
D: NA
J: TRBJ1-5
size: NA
CDR3: CASSFLNQPQHF
DNA: TGTGCCAGCAGCTTCCTAAATCAGCCCCAGCATTTT

V: TRBV9
D: NA
J: TRBJ1-1
size: NA
CDR3: CASSVAQMNTEAFF
DNA: TGTGCCAGCAGCGTAGCTCAGATGAACACTGAAGCTTTCTTT

V: TRBV6-5
D: NA
J: TRBJ2-1
size: few
CDR3: CASSYSSFREQFF
DNA: TGTGCCAGCAGTTACTCGTCGTTCCGTGAGCAGTTCTTC

V: TRBV9
D: NA
J: TRBJ2-7
size: NA
CDR3: CASSLLAGGGEQYF
DNA: TGTGCCAGCAGCTTACTAGCAGGAGGGGGCGAGCAGTACTTC

V: TRBV11-1
D: TRBD2
J: TRBJ2-3
size: few
CDR3: CASSSPSGRADTQYF
DNA: TGTGCCAGCAGCTCTCCTAGCGGGAGGGCAGATACGCAGTATTTT

V: TRBV7-2
D: TRBD2
J: TRBJ2-3
size: NA
CDR3: CASSLEGRGAGTDTQYF
DNA: TGTGCCAGCAGCCTTGAAGGGAGGGGAGCGGGGACAGATACGCAGTATTTT

V: TRBV4-3
D: NA
J: TRBJ2-7
size: NA
CDR3: CASSQGWGLDEQYF
DNA: TGCGCCAGCAGCCAAGGGTGGGGGCTGGACGAGCAGTACTTC

V: TRBV6-5
D: NA
J: TRBJ2-1
size: NA
CDR3: CASSYRIDAWEQFF
DNA: TGTGCCAGCAGTTACAGAATAGACGCCTGGGAGCAGTTCTTC

V: TRBV30
D: TRBD2
J: TRBJ2-7
size: once
CDR3: CAWSLRTSGSYEQYF
DNA: TGTGCCTGGAGTCTCCGGACTAGCGGATCCTACGAGCAGTACTTC

V: TRBV18
D: TRBD2
J: TRBJ2-3
size: NA
CDR3: CASSASGVTDTQYF
DNA: TGTGCCAGCTCGGCTAGCGGGGTCACAGATACGCAGTATTTT

V: TRBV14
D: TRBD1
J: TRBJ1-1
size: NA
CDR3: CASSASRQGFTEAFF
DNA: TGTGCCAGCAGCGCGTCCCGACAGGGTTTCACTGAAGCTTTCTTT

V: TRBV7-2
D: TRBD2
J: TRBJ2-2
size: NA
CDR3: CASAIAGMNTGELFF
DNA: TGTGCCAGCGCTATAGCGGGGATGAACACCGGGGAGCTGTTTTTT

V: TRBV7-8
D: TRBD1
J: TRBJ1-2
size: NA
CDR3: CASSPQRTGEKGYTF
DNA: TGTGCCAGCAGCCCTCAGAGGACAGGGGAAAAAGGCTACACCTTC

V: TRBV19
D: NA
J: TRBJ1-1
size: few
CDR3: CASSIWDGFNMNTEAFF
DNA: TGTGCCAGTAGTATATGGGACGGGTTTAATATGAACACTGAAGCTTTCTTT

V: TRBV7-2
D: NA
J: TRBJ2-5
size: few
CDR3: CASSLGQETQYF
DNA: TGTGCCAGCAGCTTAGGGCAAGAGACCCAGTACTTC

V: TRBV9
D: TRBD2
J: TRBJ2-1
size: NA
CDR3: CASSVASGGSASSYNEQFF
DNA: TGTGCCAGCAGCGTAGCTAGCGGGGGTTCCGCAAGCTCCTACAATGAGCAGTTCTTC

V: TRBV5-8
D: TRBD2
J: TRBJ2-7
size: NA
CDR3: CASSGLRGGYEQYF
DNA: TGTGCCAGCAGCGGGCTGCGGGGGGGGTACGAGCAGTACTTC

V: TRBV5-4
D: NA
J: TRBJ2-5
size: few
CDR3: CASSPGGQRETQYF
DNA: TGTGCCAGCAGCCCGGGGGGACAAAGAGAGACCCAGTACTTC

V: TRBV6-1
D: NA
J: TRBJ1-5
size: NA
CDR3: CASNLNRDSNQPQHF
DNA: TGTGCCAGTAATTTGAACAGGGATTCTAATCAGCCCCAGCATTTT

V: TRBV4-3
D: NA
J: TRBJ1-1
size: few
CDR3: CASSQVRATEAFF
DNA: TGCGCCAGCAGCCAAGTCAGGGCCACTGAAGCTTTCTTT

V: TRBV28
D: TRBD2
J: TRBJ2-3
size: few
CDR3: CASSFSVAGSTDTQYF
DNA: TGTGCCAGCAGTTTTTCAGTAGCGGGGAGCACAGATACGCAGTATTTT

V: TRBV28
D: NA
J: TRBJ2-3
size: NA
CDR3: CASSWGAVTDTQYF
DNA: TGTGCCAGCAGTTGGGGGGCAGTCACAGATACGCAGTATTTT

V: TRBV5-1
D: NA
J: TRBJ1-1
size: NA
CDR3: CASSLYVLGAQDNTEAFF
DNA: TGCGCCAGCAGCTTGTACGTTCTGGGGGCCCAGGATAACACTGAAGCTTTCTTT

V: TRBV19
D: TRBD1
J: TRBJ1-1
size: few
CDR3: CASSIQGAEAFF
DNA: TGTGCCAGTAGTATCCAGGGGGCTGAAGCTTTCTTT

V: TRBV7-2
D: TRBD2
J: TRBJ2-1
size: once
CDR3: CASSLEASGTYNEQFF
DNA: TGTGCCAGCAGCTTAGAGGCTAGCGGGACCTACAATGAGCAGTTCTTC